A single sample gave rise to the 12 T cell receptor beta chains below, sequenced in a study of blood T cells in healthy people across ages. Together with a sample-barcoded 5' primer, a J-beta primer mix was included in a second PCR lasting about 7 to 11 cycles. TCRdb recomputed calls from the 5' RACE reads with MiXCR, one row per CDR3 protein. The sample holds some 900,000 distinct CDR3 sequences; less than 35% are singletons and the top ten take 17%. The sequenced sample consisted of blood. Every receptor here comes from a woman aged 80 or over in good health.

For this clonotype: A much bigger clone sits one base away, suggesting this may be a read error. The V gene is TRBV27, the J gene TRBJ1-2; the D gene is possibly TRBD1 (5 bases). The CDR3 runs to 15 residues. Germline V gene sequence: CDR1 MNHEY, CDR2 SMNVEV (reference sequence). The CDR3 sequence is CASSFGGSANYDYTF. The CDR3 coding sequence is TGTGCCAGCAGTTTTGGGGGAAGCGCTAACTATGACTACACCTTC.

The CDR3 region is CASSFFPPGQVLSGANVLTF. CDR3 in DNA: TGTGCCAGCAGCTTTTTTCCCCCGGGACAGGTGCTTTCTGGGGCCAACGTCCTGACTTTC. The rearrangement links TRBV7-9 to TRBJ2-6; 8 bases are shared with TRBD1. There are 20 residues in the CDR3. Germline CDR1 is SEHNR and CDR2 is FQNEAQ (reference sequence). V gave up 3 bases and J gave up 1 base; unmatched junction bases: 14.

This clonotype has at least ten counts. The rearrangement uses TRBV11-2 and TRBJ2-3; D not resolved. The length of the CDR3 is 15 residues. Trimming pared 2 bases from V and 0 bases from J, leaving 9 bases between. Germline loops: CDR1 SGHAT, CDR2 FQNNGV. Here the CDR3 reads CASSLKILSTDTQYF. CDR3 DNA: TGTGCCAGCAGCTTAAAGATCCTGAGCACAGATACGCAGTATTTT.

The chain combines TRBV20-1 with TRBJ2-1; 7 bases fit TRBD1. Trimming took 6 bases from V and 5 from J; bases not matched to a gene: 10. The length of the CDR3 is 14 residues. The germline CDR1 and CDR2 sequences are DFQATT and SNEGSKA (reference sequence). The CDR3: CSARQGNFHNEQFF. DNA for the CDR3: TGCAGTGCAAGACAGGGTAATTTCCACAATGAGCAGTTCTTC.

The rearrangement joins TRBV21-1 to TRBJ1-1; whether TRBD1, the table's D call, matches the DNA was not checked. TRBV21-1 is shown as a pseudogene. The CDR3 has 14 amino acids. The CDR3 bases are TGTGCCAGCAGCTCCCACGCAGGGGCTTTTGGAGCTTTCTTT. It is translated as CASSSHAGAFGAFF.

At least ten counts were recorded for this clonotype. This chain joins TRBV5-4 and TRBJ2-1, with 9 bases matching TRBD2. The CDR3 has 15 residues. V lost 4 bases, J lost 4 bases, and 6 bases stayed unmatched. CDR1 and CDR2 (germline): SGHNT, YYREEE (reference sequence). The CDR3, as DNA: TGTGCCAGCAGCACGAGCGGGGGGCTATACAATGAGCAGTTCTTC. Translating it yields CASSTSGGLYNEQFF.

This clonotype was seen at least ten times. CDR3 in DNA: TGTGCCAGCGGCCGTCTAAATGAGCAGTTCTTC. Its translation: CASGRLNEQFF. The V call is TRBV21-1, the J call TRBJ2-1. TRBV21-1 is a pseudogene segment. The CDR3 has 11 amino acids.

A word on this clonotype: At one boundary the junction diverges from the germline segment, which might be a read error. This chain uses TRBV3-1 with TRBJ2-5, with D perhaps TRBD1 or TRBD2 (5 bases each). Per the germline V gene, CDR1 is LGHDT and CDR2 is YNNKEL (reference sequence). CDR3 size: 15 residues. CDR3 residues: CASSQDGQALGEQDF. DNA of the CDR3: TGTGCCAGCAGCCAAGATGGGCAGGCCTTGGGGGAGCAGGACTTC.

This clonotype was counted ten times or more. This chain links TRBV12-3 or TRBV12-4 with TRBJ1-5; TRBD1 matches 7 bases. The CDR3 runs 14 residues. With V trimmed by 3 bases and J by 5 bases, 4 bases remained unmatched. The CDR3 DNA is TGTGCCAGCAGTTTTAACAGGGGAGATCAGCCCCAGCATTTT. Its protein is CASSFNRGDQPQHF.

In this sample, this clonotype turned up many times. The rearrangement uses TRBV5-5 and TRBJ2-7; D possibly matches TRBD1 or TRBD2 (6 bases each). The CDR3 is 14 residues long. CDR1 and CDR2 from the germline V gene are SGHKS and YYEKEE (reference sequence). The V gene lost 0 bases and the J gene lost 9 bases, with 16 bases spanning the gap. DNA for the CDR3: TGTGCCAGCAGCTTGGGCCCCGGGGGCTCTGGGCAGTACTTC. Its translation is CASSLGPGGSGQYF.

This chain links TRBV7-9 with TRBJ2-3; tentative D call: TRBD2 (6 bases). There are 16 residues in the CDR3. V was cut by 5 bases and J by 3 bases, with 18 bases left in between. The germline CDR1 and CDR2 sequences are SEHNR and FQNEAQ (reference sequence). CDR3 nucleotides: TGTGCCAGCAGCCCGCGTCCGGGAGCGGCAACAGATACGCAGTATTTT. Its protein product is CASSPRPGAATDTQYF.

The sample holds many counts of this clonotype. The CDR3 DNA sequence: TGTGCCAGCAGCATGGGACCCAATCAGCCCCAGCATTTT. Its translation is CASSMGPNQPQHF. This rearrangement joins TRBV7-2 to TRBJ1-5, with D possibly matching TRBD1 (5 bases). V was cut by 5 bases and J by 3 bases, with 8 bases left in between. CDR1 is SGHTA and CDR2 is FQGNSA in the germline V gene. The CDR3 contains 13 residues.